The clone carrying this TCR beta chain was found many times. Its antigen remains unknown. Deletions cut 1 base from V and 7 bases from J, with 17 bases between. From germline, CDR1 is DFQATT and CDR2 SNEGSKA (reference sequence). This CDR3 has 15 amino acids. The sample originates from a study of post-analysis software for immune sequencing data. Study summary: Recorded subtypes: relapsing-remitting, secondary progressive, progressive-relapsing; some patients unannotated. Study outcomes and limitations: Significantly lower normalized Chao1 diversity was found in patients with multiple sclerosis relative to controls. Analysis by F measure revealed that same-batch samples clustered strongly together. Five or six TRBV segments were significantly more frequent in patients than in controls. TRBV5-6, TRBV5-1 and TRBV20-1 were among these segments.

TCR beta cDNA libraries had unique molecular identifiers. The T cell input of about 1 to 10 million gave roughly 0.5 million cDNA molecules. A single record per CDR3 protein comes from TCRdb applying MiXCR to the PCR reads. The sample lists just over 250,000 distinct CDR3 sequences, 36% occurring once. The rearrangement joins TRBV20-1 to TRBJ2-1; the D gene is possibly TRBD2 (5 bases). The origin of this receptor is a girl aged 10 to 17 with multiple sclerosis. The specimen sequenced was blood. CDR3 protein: CSARGSGPLGNEQFF. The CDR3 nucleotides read TGCAGTGCTAGAGGGAGCGGCCCCCTTGGAAATGAGCAGTTCTTC.